Listed below are T cell receptor beta chains from one sample, sequenced in a study of T cells in Graves' hyperthyroidism and ophthalmopathy. A single record per CDR3 protein comes from TCRdb applying MiXCR to the multiplex PCR reads. Here the sample spans about 640,000 distinct CDR3 sequences, around 21% being singletons. The sequenced sample consisted of blood. The receptors shown here come from a man aged 25 to 40 with Graves' ophthalmopathy. CDR3s include the opening cysteine and the closing phenylalanine or tryptophan. Fields, in order: CDR3 DNA, CDR3 protein, clone size, V gene, J gene, D gene. A D gene is named only where the DNA matches it firmly. Part of the rows lack a size; the others show once, few, many or a class for expanded clones.

TGTGCCAGCCACCTTGGGGCGGGAGACTACGAGCAGTACTTC	CASHLGAGDYEQYF	few	TRBV6-1	TRBJ2-7	TRBD2
TGTGCCAGCAGTTCACCTGGTGGAGCGGGAGGGCACAATGAGCAGTTCTTC	CASSSPGGAGGHNEQFF	few	TRBV12-3/TRBV12-4	TRBJ2-1	TRBD2
TGTGCCACCAGCAGAGATATAAACACTTATGGCTACACCTTC	CATSRDINTYGYTF	few	TRBV15	TRBJ1-2	.
TGTGCCGACTCAGGGGATCGGACCGGGGAGCTGTTTTTT	CADSGDRTGELFF	.	TRBV5-4	TRBJ2-2	.
TGTGCCACCAGCAGGGGTGATACAGGGGGAGAGACCCAGTACTTC	CATSRGDTGGETQYF	.	TRBV15	TRBJ2-5	TRBD1
TGCGCCAGCAGCCGAGCGGGAGAGAACACCGGGGAGCTGTTTTTT	CASSRAGENTGELFF	few	TRBV5-1	TRBJ2-2	TRBD2
TGTGCCTGGAACCTAGCGGGAGAGGGCGAGCAGTACTTC	CAWNLAGEGEQYF	many	TRBV30	TRBJ2-7	TRBD2
TGTGCCAGCAGCTTCCCTCCGGGCTCTAGCGCCTACGAGCAGTACTTC	CASSFPPGSSAYEQYF	many	TRBV11-2	TRBJ2-7	.
TGCAGTGCTAGAGAGCGACAGAGCCCAGTAAAAGCTTTCTTT	CSARERQSPVKAFF	.	TRBV20-1	TRBJ1-1	.
TGTGCCAGCGGGCGGGTTGACTCCTACGAGCAGTACTTC	CASGRVDSYEQYF	many	TRBV12-3/TRBV12-4	TRBJ2-7	.
TGCGCCAGCAGCCAAGCTAGTCTGGAAGCCTCCTACGAGCAGTACTTC	CASSQASLEASYEQYF	.	TRBV4-1	TRBJ2-7	.
TGTGCCAGCAGCGCTGGAGTTGGCGAGGCGGGAAACACCATATATTTT	CASSAGVGEAGNTIYF	few	TRBV9	TRBJ1-3	.
TGTGCCAGCAGCTTAACCTCTGGAAACACCATATATTTT	CASSLTSGNTIYF	.	TRBV13	TRBJ1-3	.
TGTGCCAGCACCCCTACGGACAGGGGTAGTGAAAAACTGTTTTTT	CASTPTDRGSEKLFF	many	TRBV12-3/TRBV12-4	TRBJ1-4	TRBD1
TGTGCCACCAGCAGAGATAAGACACGGTCACCCCTCCACTTT	CATSRDKTRSPLHF	.	TRBV15	TRBJ1-6	.
TGTGCCAGCAGCGACTACAACGAGCAGTACTTC	CASSDYNEQYF	.	TRBV7-2	TRBJ2-7	.
TGTGCCAGCTCACCACGAGGTGGCGGGAGATTCTACGAGCAGTACTTC	CASSPRGGGRFYEQYF	.	TRBV18	TRBJ2-7	TRBD2
TGTGCCAGCAGTGAAAAGTGGGAGACCCAGTACTTC	CASSEKWETQYF	many	TRBV6-1	TRBJ2-5	.
TGTGCCAGCAGCTTACACTATTCCAACAATGAGCAGTTCTTC	CASSLHYSNNEQFF	few	TRBV7-9	TRBJ2-1	.
TGTGCCAGCAGCTACCGACTAGGCGATGAGCAGTTCTTC	CASSYRLGDEQFF	.	TRBV11-2	TRBJ2-1	.
TGTGCCAGCAGTTTGGGACTGAGTCGTCGTAACACTGAAGCTTTCTTT	CASSLGLSRRNTEAFF	few	TRBV6-1	TRBJ1-1	.
TGTGCCAGCAGTTTGAGGTCCGCGCAGACCCAGTACTTC	CASSLRSAQTQYF	.	TRBV12-3/TRBV12-4	TRBJ2-5	.
TGCGCCAGCAGCTTGATGGGGGGCCGTGGTGAAAAACTGTTTTTT	CASSLMGGRGEKLFF	few	TRBV5-1	TRBJ1-4	.
TGTGCCACCAAAGGGCCAGGAGCCCAGCATTTT	CATKGPGAQHF	.	TRBV6-1	TRBJ1-5	.
TGCAGTGCTAACAGTAGGACAGGCACGAACACCGGGGAGCTGTTTTTT	CSANSRTGTNTGELFF	few	TRBV20-1	TRBJ2-2	TRBD1
TGTGCCAGCATCCCGACCGACCCGTCAGCTGGAAACACCATATATTTT	CASIPTDPSAGNTIYF	few	TRBV7-2	TRBJ1-3	.
TGTGCCAGTAGTATGGGACAGGGAGGAGAAAAACTGTTTTTT	CASSMGQGGEKLFF	.	TRBV19	TRBJ1-4	TRBD1
TGTGCCAGTAACAGGGGCCCCAATGAAAAACTGTTTTTT	CASNRGPNEKLFF	.	TRBV6-1	TRBJ1-4	TRBD1
TGCAGTGCTAGTTCCTGGACTGGGGGATCACAAGAGACCCAGTACTTC	CSASSWTGGSQETQYF	many	TRBV20-1	TRBJ2-5	.
TGTGCCTGGAGTGCCCGGCCGGCCGCCGGGAGCACTGAAGCTTTCTTT	CAWSARPAAGSTEAFF	.	TRBV30	TRBJ1-1	.
TGTGCCAGCTCCCGCGGACTAGCGGGAGTGGGCAGCTCCTACGAGCAGTACTTC	CASSRGLAGVGSSYEQYF	.	TRBV7-2	TRBJ2-7	TRBD2
TGTGCCAGCAACCCTGGTCTACAGGGTGGAAGGCCCCAGCATTTT	CASNPGLQGGRPQHF	many	TRBV2	TRBJ1-5	.
TGTGCCAGCAGTAAACAACGCAATCAGCCCCAGCATTTT	CASSKQRNQPQHF	many	TRBV7-2	TRBJ1-5	.
TGTGCCACCAGCAGAGAGCGGGGGGAGAACTACGAGCAGTACTTC	CATSRERGENYEQYF	.	TRBV15	TRBJ2-7	TRBD2
TGCGCCAGCAGCTTGAGCCCGGGACAGGTCTACTATGGCTACACCTTC	CASSLSPGQVYYGYTF	many	TRBV5-1	TRBJ1-2	TRBD1
TGTGCCAGCAGCTTAGGGCAGGGCCTCCTCTACGAGCAGTACTTC	CASSLGQGLLYEQYF	few	TRBV7-9	TRBJ2-7	.
TGTGCCACCAGCAGAGATCCGGGAGCGAACACCGGGGAGCTGTTTTTT	CATSRDPGANTGELFF	few	TRBV15	TRBJ2-2	.
TGTGCCAGCAGCTTGAGGATAGGTGAGCAGTTCTTC	CASSLRIGEQFF	once	TRBV7-2	TRBJ2-1	.
TGCAGCGGTACAGGAAACTACGAGCAGTACTTC	CSGTGNYEQYF	.	TRBV29-1	TRBJ2-7	.
TGTGCCAGCTCACCAACCAGTCGGTACGAGCAGTACTTC	CASSPTSRYEQYF	many	TRBV18	TRBJ2-7	.
TGCAGCCCTTGGCTCTCTAACTATGGCTACACCTTC	CSPWLSNYGYTF	.	TRBV20-1	TRBJ1-2	.
TGCAGTGCTTTACAAGGTGGTGAAGCTTTCTTT	CSALQGGEAFF	.	TRBV20-1	TRBJ1-1	.
TGTGCCAGCAGCTCCCCCGGGACAGTGAGAGATACGCAGTATTTT	CASSSPGTVRDTQYF	many	TRBV7-9	TRBJ2-3	TRBD1
TGTGCCAGTTCTACCCTATACGAGCAGTACTTC	CASSTLYEQYF	.	TRBV11-2	TRBJ2-7	.
TGCGCCAGCAGCCCAAACCGGCATAGCTCCTACGAGCAGTACTTC	CASSPNRHSSYEQYF	many	TRBV5-1	TRBJ2-7	.
TGTGCCAGCGGGACAGTGAACTATGGCTACACCTTC	CASGTVNYGYTF	.	TRBV6-1	TRBJ1-2	TRBD1
TGCAGCGCGATTATACAGGGTGAGAGCAATCAGCCCCAGCATTTT	CSAIIQGESNQPQHF	.	TRBV29-1	TRBJ1-5	.
TGTGCCAGCAGTTTGCGGTCCGGAATCCAAGAGACCCAGTACTTC	CASSLRSGIQETQYF	.	TRBV28	TRBJ2-5	.
TGCAGTGCTAGGAGAGGGCAGGGGGCCACTGAAGCTTTCTTT	CSARRGQGATEAFF	many	TRBV20-1	TRBJ1-1	TRBD1
TGTGCCAGCAGCTTAATGCGGGAGGGCCTCACCGGGGAGCTGTTTTTT	CASSLMREGLTGELFF	.	TRBV7-9	TRBJ2-2	TRBD2
TGTGCCAGCAGTCAGAGACAGGGGGCGGTCTATGAGCAGTTCTTC	CASSQRQGAVYEQFF	few	TRBV6-1	TRBJ2-1	TRBD1
TGTGCCAGCAGCTTGGCAGTAGGACATACGCAGTATTTT	CASSLAVGHTQYF	.	TRBV5-6	TRBJ2-3	.
TGTGCCAGCACCGTGCAAGAGACCCAGTACTTC	CASTVQETQYF	.	TRBV5-8	TRBJ2-5	.
TGCGCCAGCCGAGAGGGGGGGAGCACTGAAGCTTTCTTT	CASREGGSTEAFF	few	TRBV10-2	TRBJ1-1	.
TGCGCCAGCAGCTACAACAGGGACAGCGGGAGGTCCTACGAGCAGTACTTC	CASSYNRDSGRSYEQYF	few	TRBV5-1	TRBJ2-7	TRBD2